The TCR beta chain described here comes from a study of blood T cell repertoires in COVID-19. Across the whole study: Acute and convalescent COVID-19 samples came from the United States, Italy and Spain. Nucleic acid was either cDNA or gDNA, and it came from T cells, B-cell-depleted T cells, or PBMCs.

J gave up 16 bases and V 8 bases, and 16 bases lay outside the gene matches. The CDR3 runs 13 residues. The germline V gene has CDR1 MDHEN and CDR2 SYDVKM. In the study's own analysis: Estimation of nucleated cell counts was performed using reference gene primer amplification. The table came from immunoSEQ multiplex PCR; TCRdb's copy has only in-frame clones and leaves some out. The DNA gave D and trimming, while V, J and clone size come from that table. The sample yields about 100,000 clones, approximately 92% seen once. Sequenced material: peripheral blood. This sequence joins TRBV28 and TRBJ1-4, with 7 bases that match TRBD1. The clonotype comes from a man in his 70s with acute or convalescent COVID-19. The CDR3 here is CASSGQSLLVSFF. The DNA for the CDR3 is TGTGCCAGCTCGGGACAGTCGCTTCTAGTCTCGTTTTTT.